The 16 T cell receptor beta chains below were found in one sample sequenced in a study of siplizumab effects on memory and regulatory T cells. Clones were read by immunoSEQ multiplex PCR, and TCRdb kept only the in-frame ones, dropping some. The sample has 100,000 to 110,000 clones; 91% are singletons. Material for sequencing was CD4+ T cells sorted from blood. These receptors were taken from a human donor in good health.

The chain is built from TRBV29-1 and TRBJ2-7, with TRBD1 as a possible D gene (6 bases). The CDR3 is 14 residues long. V lost 4 bases and J 0 bases, leaving 13 bases between the germline ends. The germline V gene has CDR1 SQVTM and CDR2 ANQGSEA. This CDR3 is CSVAGTPSSYEQYF. CDR3 coding DNA: TGCAGCGTTGCTGGGACACCAAGCTCCTACGAGCAGTACTTC.

This sequence joins TRBV5-6 and TRBJ2-3, with D perhaps TRBD2 (6 bases). Germline assignment: CDR1 SGHDT and CDR2 YYEEEE. The CDR3 spans 15 residues. V was clipped by 3 bases and J by 3 bases, with 14 bases between them. The CDR3 bases are TGTGCCAGCAGCTCTGACCTGACTAGTACAGATACGCAGTATTTT. It yields the protein CASSSDLTSTDTQYF. Full variable domain (missing parts from reference TRBV5-6 and TRBJ2-3): DAGVTQSPTHLIKTRGQQVTLRCSPKSGHDTVSWYQQALGQGPQFIFQYYEEEERQRGNFPDRFSGHQFPNYSSELNVNALLLGDSALYLCASSSDLTSTDTQYFGPGTRLTVL.

This clone has a handful of counts. The V gene is TRBV7-3, the J gene TRBJ1-1; no reliable D call. V lost 0 bases and J lost 1, with 6 bases in between. CDR3 length equals 14 residues. Germline CDR1 is SGHTA and CDR2 is FQGTGA. This CDR3 reads CASSLTGANTEAFF. CDR3 bases: TGTGCCAGCAGCTTAACAGGCGCGAACACTGAAGCTTTCTTT.

The rearrangement joins TRBV5-1 to TRBJ1-5; no clear D gene. V dropped 1 base and J dropped 5 bases, with 10 bases sitting between them. The CDR3 covers 14 residues. Germline assignment: CDR1 SGHRS and CDR2 YFSETQ. CDR3 nucleotide sequence: TGCGCCAGCAGCTTGACGGGGTTGGATCAGCCCCAGCATTTT. This encodes CASSLTGLDQPQHF.

The chain combines TRBV4-1 with TRBJ1-5; D remains unclear. V lost 0 bases, J lost 0 bases, and 3 bases lay in between. CDR1 MGHRA and CDR2 YSYEKL come from the germline V gene. The length of the CDR3 is 14 residues. The CDR3 sequence: CASSQEGSNQPQHF. CDR3 nucleotide sequence: TGCGCCAGCAGCCAAGAGGGTAGCAATCAGCCCCAGCATTTT.

V is TRBV10-3 and J is TRBJ2-3; D remains unclear. V lost 4 bases and J lost 4, with 3 bases in between. The CDR3 runs to 11 residues. CDR1 and CDR2 from the germline V gene are ENHRY and SYGVKD. CDR3 sequence reads: CAISGSDTQYF. Written as DNA, the CDR3 is TGTGCCATCAGTGGATCAGATACGCAGTATTTT.

The CDR3 bases are TGTGCCACCAGTGTTGGATTTGGAGACTACACCTTC. Translation: CATSVGFGDYTF. V and J are TRBV15 and TRBJ1-2; the D is unclear. The CDR3 is made up of 12 amino acids. Germline values: CDR1 LNHNV, CDR2 YYDKDF (reference sequence). Trimming removed 6 bases from V and 10 bases from J, with 15 bases in between.

The CDR3 DNA reads TGTGCCAGCCAACAGGGGAGCCAAGAGACCCAGTACTTC. Translating gives CASQQGSQETQYF. The rearrangement joins TRBV7-7 to TRBJ2-5, with 7 positions matching TRBD1. The CDR3 contains 13 residues. Trimming removed 8 bases from V and 1 base from J; junction bases left unmatched: 4. Germline CDR1 reads SSHAT; CDR2 reads FNYEAQ (reference sequence).

This rearrangement joins TRBV11-2 to TRBJ1-1; D is undetermined. V shed 2 bases and J shed 6 bases, with 16 bases lying between them. CDR1 and CDR2 from the germline V gene are SGHAT and FQNNGV. The CDR3 consists of 15 residues. This chain's CDR3 is CASSLYGNLSPEAFF. CDR3 in DNA: TGTGCCAGCAGCTTATACGGGAACCTCTCCCCTGAAGCTTTCTTT.

The chain couples TRBV9 to TRBJ1-1; D remains unclear. Germline CDR1 reads SGDLS; CDR2 reads YYNGEE. Trimming took off 3 bases at V and 0 bases at J, with 9 bases between the two ends. The CDR3 is 14 amino acids. The CDR3 coding sequence is TGTGCCAGCAGCGCCGGACCGATGAACACTGAAGCTTTCTTT. As protein: CASSAGPMNTEAFF. Together with reference TRBV9 and TRBJ1-1, the CDR3 gives the full variable domain: DSGVTQTPKHLITATGQRVTLRCSPRSGDLSVYWYQQSLDQGLQFLIQYYNGEERAKGNILERFSAQQFPDLHSELNLSSLELGDSALYFCASSAGPMNTEAFFGQGTRLTVV.

V gene TRBV29-1 combines with J gene TRBJ1-2, with D possibly matching TRBD1 (6 bases). The CDR3 has 13 amino acids. V was shortened by 4 bases and J by 4 bases, with 13 bases between the two germline ends. The germline gives CDR1 SQVTM, CDR2 ANQGSEA. CDR3 sequence: CSVAVGGAYGYTF. DNA for the CDR3: TGCAGCGTTGCGGTGGGGGGCGCCTATGGCTACACCTTC. Looking up the rest from reference TRBV29-1 and TRBJ1-2 gives the full variable domain: SAVISQKPSRDICQRGTSLTIQCQVDSQVTMMFWYRQQPGQSLTLIATANQGSEATYESGFVIDKFPISRPNLTFSTLTVSNMSPEDSSIYLCSVAVGGAYGYTFGSGTRLTVV.

The chain employs TRBV28 and TRBJ2-7; TRBD1 matches 12 bases. CDR1 is MDHEN, CDR2 SYDVKM, per germline. The CDR3 covers 14 residues. V gave up 9 bases and J gave up 5 bases; unmatched junction bases: 8. In DNA, the CDR3 is TGTGCCAGTACGCCGGGACAGGGGGCCCACGAGCAGTACTTC. Its translation is CASTPGQGAHEQYF.

The chain couples TRBV27 to TRBJ1-5; maybe TRBD1 (6 bases). CDR3 length: 12 amino acids. CDR1 is MNHEY and CDR2 is SMNVEV in the germline V gene (reference sequence). The V and J ends lost 6 bases and 5 bases respectively, with 8 bases between them. The DNA of the CDR3 is TGTGCCAGCAGACAGGGCGATCAGCCCCAGCATTTT. Protein product: CASRQGDQPQHF.

The V and J genes are TRBV7-9 and TRBJ2-3; D is perhaps TRBD2 (6 bases). Germline V gene sequence: CDR1 SEHNR, CDR2 FQNEAQ (reference sequence). The CDR3 extends over 15 amino acids. V was shortened by 1 base and J by 1 base, with 9 bases between the two germline ends. CDR3 in amino acids: CASSLGGVGTDTQYF. The CDR3 DNA reads TGTGCCAGCAGCTTAGGGGGGGTAGGCACAGATACGCAGTATTTT.

About this clone itself: It is unclear where the CDR3 begins or ends on the DNA, so no DNA is shown, and the CDR3 is as TCRdb lists it. This chain connects TRBV12-2 to TRBJ1-6; no check of the table's D call, TRBD1, against the DNA was made. TRBV12-2 is listed as a pseudogene. The CDR3 is 19 amino acids long, termini counted. The CDR3: CASPAGTGYSCSYNSPLHF.

The chain is built from TRBV7-3 and TRBJ2-3; D is perhaps TRBD2 (6 bases). The V gene lost 5 bases and the J gene lost 0 bases, with 18 bases spanning the gap. Germline-derived CDR1 and CDR2 are SGHTA and FQGTGA. CDR3 length equals 17 residues. CDR3 DNA sequence: TGTGCCAGCAGCCCCCCTCGGGGCGGGGACAGCACAGATACGCAGTATTTT. It specifies CASSPPRGGDSTDTQYF.